The 20 T cell receptor beta chains below were found in one sample sequenced in a study of PD-1 blockade in classical Hodgkin lymphoma. The data were produced by immunoSEQ multiplex PCR, yet TCRdb's version contains in-frame clones alone and is incomplete. Of some 14,000 clones listed, 75% to 85% are singletons. Following autologous stem cell transplantation, relapse occurred in every patient, and exposure to brentuximab vedotin varied. The input for sequencing was peripheral blood mononuclear cells (PBMCs), taken before the second cycle of nivolumab. The receptors shown here come from a human donor with classical Hodgkin lymphoma.

The V call is TRBV7-8, the J call TRBJ2-5, with D unclear. The V and J ends lost 1 base and 2 bases respectively, with 5 bases between them. The CDR3 is 13 amino acids. Germline-derived CDR1 and CDR2 are SGHVS and FQNEAQ. The CDR3 DNA reads TGTGCCAGCAGCTTAGGCTATCAAGAGACCCAGTACTTC. Amino acids: CASSLGYQETQYF.

The rearrangement uses TRBV19 and TRBJ1-2; possibly TRBD1 for D (6 bases). Trimming took 3 bases from V and 6 from J, leaving 14 bases between them. Germline loops: CDR1 LNHDA, CDR2 SQIVND (reference sequence). CDR3 length: 14 amino acids. The CDR3 DNA reads TGTGCCAGTAGTATCCGCGACAGGAGTAATGGCTACACCTTC. Translation gives CASSIRDRSNGYTF.

The chain joins TRBV5-1 to TRBJ1-1, with no clear D. V lost 0 bases to trimming and J lost 1 base, with 7 bases between them. Looked up from germline, CDR1 is SGHRS and CDR2 is YFSETQ. This CDR3 spans 14 amino acids. CDR3 region: CASSLDGTNTEAFF. The CDR3 DNA follows: TGCGCCAGCAGCTTGGACGGAACGAACACTGAAGCTTTCTTT.

The chain is built from TRBV28 and TRBJ1-6; 9 nucleotides agree with TRBD1. Per the germline V gene, CDR1 is MDHEN and CDR2 is SYDVKM. V dropped 2 bases and J dropped 11; count of bases not matched to a gene: 10. The CDR3 contains 16 residues. CDR3 DNA sequence: TGTGCCAGCAGTTTAACCGAGGGACAGGGTAAAACACCCCTCCACTTT. Encoded protein: CASSLTEGQGKTPLHF.

This clone was observed a few times. This sequence joins TRBV4-3 and TRBJ2-7; D is ambiguous. The CDR3 runs 20 residues. The V gene lost 0 bases and the J gene lost 0 bases, with 24 bases spanning the gap. Germline CDR1 LGHNA, CDR2 YSLEER. The CDR3 DNA reads as TGCGCCAGCAGCCAAGATGTAAGGGAAGATTTGAGGATTCTCTCCTACGAGCAGTACTTC. Protein product: CASSQDVREDLRILSYEQYF.

V and J are TRBV11-2 and TRBJ1-2, with D tentatively TRBD1 (5 bases). The CDR3 has 15 amino acids. V lost 3 bases and J 8 bases, leaving 19 bases between the germline ends. Looked up from germline, CDR1 is SGHAT and CDR2 is FQNNGV. The CDR3 spells CASSLGGRSLGGYTF. For the CDR3, the DNA is TGTGCCAGCAGCTTGGGGGGAAGGAGCTTAGGAGGCTACACCTTC.

This chain connects TRBV5-6 to TRBJ1-2, with TRBD1 as a possible D gene (5 bases). The CDR3 length is 12 residues. Per the germline V gene, CDR1 is SGHDT and CDR2 is YYEEEE. Trimming removed 4 bases at V and 6 bases at J, with 10 bases between. CDR3 bases: TGTGCCAGCAGCCTGGGGGGAAATGGCTACACCTTC. It encodes CASSLGGNGYTF.

J is TRBJ2-2 and V is TRBV6-1; the D is unclear. With 2 bases removed from V and 4 bases from J, the gap between germline ends came to 8 bases. The germline V gene has CDR1 MNHNS and CDR2 SASEGT. This CDR3 has 14 residues. CDR3 region: CASSEIVTTGELFF. In DNA, the CDR3 is TGTGCCAGCAGTGAAATTGTGACCACCGGGGAGCTGTTTTTT.

The chain joins TRBV16 to TRBJ2-7; no definite D call. V was trimmed by 6 bases and J by 4 bases, leaving 13 bases between them. The CDR3 runs 13 residues. Germline CDR1 KGHSY, CDR2 FQNENV. The CDR3 DNA reads as TGTGCCAGCAGTCCTTTAGGTAGTTACGAGCAGTACTTC. It translates to CASSPLGSYEQYF.

This sequence joins TRBV2 and TRBJ1-5, with 7 bases that match TRBD1. Looked up from germline, CDR1 is SNHLY and CDR2 is FYNNEI. The CDR3 loop spans 14 amino acids. With V trimmed by 4 bases and J by 2 bases, 2 bases remained unmatched. The CDR3 reads CASSGQGGNQPQHF. The CDR3 DNA is TGTGCCAGCAGTGGACAGGGTGGCAATCAGCCCCAGCATTTT.

The sample holds a few counts of this clone. This specimen includes other DNA sequences encoding the same CDR3. This chain links TRBV7-2 with TRBJ1-1; possible D gene TRBD1, 5 bases. The CDR3 has 14 amino acids. The ends were cut back, 5 bases at V and 0 bases at J, with 10 bases in the middle. Germline loops: CDR1 SGHTA, CDR2 FQGNSA. CDR3 protein: CASSRGTVNTEAFF. The CDR3 DNA is TGTGCCAGCAGCCGTGGGACGGTGAACACTGAAGCTTTCTTT.

The rearrangement uses TRBV4-3 and TRBJ2-7; 10 bases match TRBD1. Per the germline V gene, CDR1 is LGHNA and CDR2 is YSLEER. The CDR3 is 16 residues long. With V trimmed by 5 bases and J by 1 base, 8 bases remained unmatched. The CDR3 coding sequence is TGCGCCAGCAGCTTCTCCGGGACAGGGGAGTCCTACGAGCAGTACTTC. This codes for CASSFSGTGESYEQYF.

The chain has TRBV6-5 and TRBJ1-5, with 7 bases lining up with TRBD1. V trimming: 6 bases; J trimming: 3 bases; junction bases outside the gene matches: 8. CDR1 is MNHEY, CDR2 SVGAGI, per germline. The CDR3 is 15 residues long. CDR3 nucleotides: TGTGCCAGCAGCGACAGGGCATTCTTCAATCAGCCCCAGCATTTT. Its translation is CASSDRAFFNQPQHF.

The chain uses TRBV7-9 and TRBJ1-1; tentative D call: TRBD1 (6 bases). CDR1 SEHNR and CDR2 FQNEAQ come from the germline V gene (reference sequence). The V and J ends lost 6 bases and 5 bases respectively, with 19 bases between them. The CDR3 has 15 residues. CDR3 region: CASSLRAGASTEAFF. The CDR3 DNA reads TGTGCCAGCAGTCTAAGGGCGGGGGCTTCGACTGAAGCTTTCTTT.

This clone was seen a single time. The genes are TRBV7-6 and TRBJ2-3; 16 bases are shared with TRBD2. CDR1 is SGHVS and CDR2 is FNYEAQ in the germline V gene. Germline trimming cut 6 bases from V and 6 bases from J; bases unmatched to any gene: 6. There are 16 residues in the CDR3. The CDR3 nucleotides read TGTGCCAGCAGTGGGACTAGCGGGGGGGCCGTGGATACGCAGTATTTT. As protein: CASSGTSGGAVDTQYF. Looking up the rest from reference TRBV7-6 and TRBJ2-3 gives the full variable domain: GAGVSQSPRYKVTKRGQDVALRCDPISGHVSLYWYRQALGQGPEFLTYFNYEAQQDKSGLPNDRFSAERPEGSISTLTIQRTEQRDSAMYRCASSGTSGGAVDTQYFGPGTRLTVL.

This clone was detected a few times. The V and J genes are TRBV5-8 and TRBJ2-1; TRBD1 is a possible D gene (5 bases). Between the trimmed V and J ends, which lost 4 bases and 15 bases, there was a span of 14 bases. There are 11 residues in the CDR3. From germline, CDR1 is SGHTS and CDR2 YDEGEE. CDR3 bases: TGTGCCAGCAGCGACCAGGGTGGTGGGTTCTTC. The encoded protein is CASSDQGGGFF.

This clone is medium-sized (0.01 to 0.1%). The gene calls are TRBV30 and TRBJ1-1; no clear D gene. V lost 0 bases and J lost 6, with 14 bases in between. Germline V gives CDR1 GTSNPN, CDR2 SVGIG (reference sequence). This CDR3 spans 14 amino acids. In DNA, the CDR3 is TGTGCCTGGAGTGTAGGCAGGTTGGGCTCTGAAGCTTTCTTT. Protein: CAWSVGRLGSEAFF.

The chain carries TRBV4-3 and TRBJ1-2; D gene uncertain. The CDR3 contains 14 residues. From germline, CDR1 is LGHNA and CDR2 YSLEER. Trimming took 0 bases from V and 2 from J, leaving 7 bases between them. CDR3 residues: CASSQDRRNYGYTF. The DNA of the CDR3 is TGCGCCAGCAGCCAAGATCGGAGGAACTATGGCTACACCTTC.

The rearrangement links TRBV5-1 to TRBJ1-2; TRBD1 might be the D (5 bases). V shed 0 bases and J shed 2 bases, with 8 bases lying between them. The CDR3 is made up of 14 amino acids. The germline CDR1 and CDR2 sequences are SGHRS and YFSETQ. The CDR3 coding sequence is TGCGCCAGCAGCTTGGGACAGTCGAACTATGGCTACACCTTC. Translated, it gives CASSLGQSNYGYTF.

The V gene is TRBV20-1, the J gene TRBJ1-2, with D hard to call. Trimming took off 3 bases at V and 11 bases at J, with 10 bases between the two ends. Per the germline V gene, CDR1 is DFQATT and CDR2 is SNEGSKA (reference sequence). This CDR3 is built from 10 residues. CDR3 protein: CSASVGRYTF. The CDR3 nucleotides read TGCAGTGCTAGTGTGGGGAGATACACCTTC.